This is a list of T cell receptor beta chains from one sample in a study of blood T cell repertoires in COVID-19. Sequencing used immunoSEQ multiplex PCR; TCRdb keeps in-frame clones, though not all of them. This table holds around 200,000 clones, roughly nine tenths found once. Material for sequencing was peripheral blood. These receptors originate from a man aged 25 to 40 with acute or convalescent COVID-19. The conserved cysteine and the conserved F or W are not part of the CDR3 here. The order of the fields is J gene, V gene, D gene, CDR3 protein. A D gene is named only where the DNA matches it firmly.

>TRBJ1-5|TRBV4-2|-
ASSQRPGTGDSSNQPQH
>TRBJ1-2|TRBV11-2|-
ASSLASGVGGYT
>TRBJ2-7|TRBV2|TRBD2
ASRSSVGLAGGEQY
>TRBJ2-2|TRBV9|TRBD1
ASSAGQITNTGELF
>TRBJ1-2|TRBV19|-
ASSMSFGTASGGYT
>TRBJ1-2|TRBV6-5|TRBD1
ASSPGTVAYGYT
>TRBJ2-7|TRBV5-4|-
ASSNEAYEQY
>TRBJ2-7|TRBV6-5|TRBD1
ASSPDRGRSYEQY
>TRBJ1-6|TRBV2|-
ASRRDTSSYNSPLH
>TRBJ2-4|TRBV28|TRBD1
ASSITGTGENIQY
>TRBJ1-4|TRBV6-5|TRBD1
ASSYSQGLSNEKLF
>TRBJ2-2|TRBV18|-
ASSPEGQGGTGELF
>TRBJ1-3|TRBV28|-
ASTPWAKGNTIY
>TRBJ2-5|TRBV6-1|-
ASSDGPGETQY
>TRBJ2-7|TRBV11-2|-
ASSLGPYQGEQY
>TRBJ2-5|TRBV10-3|-
AISESEGTQY
>TRBJ2-4|TRBV6-2/TRBV6-3|-
ASSNEPIKNIQY
>TRBJ2-1|TRBV28|TRBD1
AYRPSGQGASEQF
>TRBJ2-1|TRBV4-2|-
ASSQAGSSYNEQF
>TRBJ2-7|TRBV5-1|TRBD2
ASSLGVSGRPFEQY
>TRBJ2-2|TRBV5-1|TRBD1
ASSPRGQGTGELF
>TRBJ1-2|TRBV24-1|TRBD1
ATSDLGQNYGYT
>TRBJ1-1|TRBV5-1|TRBD1
ASSEATGGAGTEAF
>TRBJ1-2|TRBV5-1|-
ASSLVMERDGYT
>TRBJ2-6|TRBV6-1|TRBD1
ASSDEGRQGRSGANVLT
>TRBJ2-2|TRBV7-9|TRBD2
ASSLRSGTITGELF
>TRBJ2-1|TRBV9|TRBD1
ASSEKQGMNEQF
>TRBJ2-7|TRBV19|TRBD2
ASSIVASGYEQY
>TRBJ1-1|TRBV29-1|-
SVEDLAKGYTEAF
>TRBJ1-2|TRBV12-2|-
ASRLIPVNYGYT
>TRBJ2-1|TRBV5-1|TRBD1
ASSLAAQGADEQF
>TRBJ2-3|TRBV28|-
ASSFGSHTQY